These 28 T cell receptor beta chains were sequenced from one sample in a study of blood T cell repertoires in COVID-19. Sequencing used immunoSEQ multiplex PCR; TCRdb keeps in-frame clones, though not all of them. Counted here are 50,000 to 60,000 clones, about four fifths occurring once; the ten biggest clones make up about a tenth. The sequenced sample was peripheral blood. The receptor source for this set is a man older than 75 with COVID-19, enrolled during active disease.

The genes are TRBV10-3 and TRBJ2-5; TRBD1 matches 7 bases. The CDR3 runs 16 residues. Germline V gives CDR1 ENHRY, CDR2 SYGVKD. V gave up 2 bases and J gave up 1 base; unmatched junction bases: 7. CDR3 region: CAISEGEQGPQETQYF. The CDR3 DNA sequence: TGTGCCATCAGTGAGGGGGAACAGGGGCCCCAAGAGACCCAGTACTTC.

This chain links TRBV19 with TRBJ1-6, with 9 nucleotides matching TRBD1. CDR3 length: 16 residues. V trimming: 5 bases; J trimming: 5 bases; junction bases outside the gene matches: 7. Germline assignment: CDR1 LNHDA and CDR2 SQIVND (reference sequence). CDR3 in amino acids: CASSARDRVDNSPLHF. DNA of the CDR3: TGTGCCAGTAGTGCTCGGGACAGGGTCGATAATTCACCCCTCCACTTT.

The V and J genes are TRBV27 and TRBJ1-4; D ambiguous. V gave up 5 bases and J gave up 0 bases, with 19 bases separating them. Germline CDR1 is MNHEY and CDR2 is SMNVEV (reference sequence). The CDR3 totals 18 residues. DNA for the CDR3: TGTGCCAGCAGTCCCCTTGGAGGTGACTTAGCAACTAATGAAAAACTGTTTTTT. Residues: CASSPLGGDLATNEKLFF.

The V and J genes are TRBV7-2 and TRBJ2-3; 7 bases agree with TRBD1. The CDR3 is 14 residues long. CDR1 and CDR2 from the germline V gene are SGHTA and FQGNSA. The V segment lost 1 base and the J segment 6 bases; nucleotides outside the gene matches: 4. As DNA, the CDR3 is TGTGCCAGCAGCTTAGGGGGGACAGTCGATACGCAGTATTTT. This gives the protein CASSLGGTVDTQYF.

The gene calls are TRBV7-2 and TRBJ1-4; D uncertain. CDR1 and CDR2 (germline): SGHTA, FQGNSA. This CDR3 is built from 13 residues. V dropped 2 bases and J dropped 3 bases, with 4 bases sitting between them. The CDR3 loop reads CASSLIANEKLFF. Written as DNA, the CDR3 is TGTGCCAGCAGCTTAATAGCTAATGAAAAACTGTTTTTT.

The V gene is TRBV7-9, the J gene TRBJ2-6; 8 bases are a match to TRBD1. This CDR3 spans 18 amino acids. Germline-derived CDR1 and CDR2 are SEHNR and FQNEAQ (reference sequence). V was clipped by 5 bases and J by 0 bases; unmatched bases: 9. The CDR3 here is CASSTGQGESSGANVLTF. The CDR3 nucleotides read TGTGCCAGCAGCACCGGACAGGGTGAGAGCTCTGGGGCCAACGTCCTGACTTTC.

The CDR3 loop reads CASSRRVGSTEAFF. CDR3 nucleotide sequence: TGTGCCAGCAGCCGCCGAGTGGGGAGCACTGAAGCTTTCTTT. The J gene is TRBJ1-1, the V gene TRBV7-2; D is unclear. Germline CDR1 SGHTA, CDR2 FQGNSA. The CDR3 is 14 amino acids. V was trimmed by 5 bases and J by 4 bases, leaving 14 bases between them.

The V and J genes are TRBV18 and TRBJ2-1; 7 bases map to TRBD2. The V and J ends lost 3 bases and 4 bases, in that order; junction bases with no gene match: 12. The CDR3 consists of 17 residues. CDR1 is KGHSH, CDR2 LQKENI, per germline. CDR3 coding DNA: TGTGCCAGCTCACCGGTCGAGGGAGGGGCCAATTACAATGAGCAGTTCTTC. The encoded protein is CASSPVEGGANYNEQFF.

The V gene is TRBV4-2, the J gene TRBJ1-2; 9 bases map to TRBD1. Looked up from germline, CDR1 is LGHNA and CDR2 is YNFKEQ. The CDR3 is 17 residues long. J gave up 3 bases and V 1 base, and 9 bases lay outside the gene matches. CDR3 coding DNA: TGTGCCAGCAGCCAAGGAACAGGGGGCGTCTTGGACTATGGCTACACCTTC. Protein: CASSQGTGGVLDYGYTF.

The gene calls are TRBV7-8 and TRBJ1-2; TRBD1 might be the D (5 bases). The germline gives CDR1 SGHVS, CDR2 FQNEAQ. This CDR3 comprises 14 residues. Trimming cost V 5 bases and J 4 bases, with 14 bases left between them. The CDR3 here is CASSPGRASYGYTF. CDR3 nucleotide sequence: TGTGCCAGCAGCCCCGGCAGGGCCTCCTATGGCTACACCTTC.

The chain links TRBV7-2 to TRBJ1-4; possibly TRBD1 for D (5 bases). The length of the CDR3 is 14 residues. Trimming left V 5 bases short and J 3 bases short, with 10 bases between. Per the germline V gene, CDR1 is SGHTA and CDR2 is FQGNSA. The CDR3 DNA sequence: TGTGCCAGCAGCCCTCAGGGATCTAATGAAAAACTGTTTTTT. Its translation: CASSPQGSNEKLFF.

The CDR3 coding sequence is TGTGCCAGCAGCGGAGGGGGTAGTGACTATGGCTACACCTTC. Translating it yields CASSGGGSDYGYTF. The chain couples TRBV9 to TRBJ1-2; a weak D match, TRBD1 (6 bases). Germline CDR1 is SGDLS and CDR2 is YYNGEE. V was shortened by 3 bases and J by 3 bases, with 12 bases between the two germline ends. This CDR3 is 14 amino acids long.

The chain links TRBV2 to TRBJ2-7, with a tentative D call TRBD1 (5 bases). CDR1 SNHLY and CDR2 FYNNEI come from the germline V gene. Trimming took off 5 bases at V and 3 bases at J, with 8 bases between the two ends. This CDR3 comprises 12 residues. CDR3 in DNA: TGTGCCAGCAGTTATCAGGGCTACGAGCAGTACTTC. It is translated as CASSYQGYEQYF.

The rearrangement joins TRBV3-1 (or the pseudogene TRBV3-2) to TRBJ1-6; D is perhaps TRBD1 (5 bases). CDR3 size: 15 residues. Germline-derived CDR1 and CDR2 are LGHDT and YNNKEL (reference sequence). Trimming left V 0 bases short and J 6 bases short, with 9 bases between. The CDR3 sequence is CASSQEGLINSPLHF. The CDR3, as DNA: TGTGCCAGCAGCCAAGAGGGACTGATTAATTCACCCCTCCACTTT.

The rearrangement joins TRBV5-5 to TRBJ1-3; 8 nucleotides align to TRBD1. Trimming removed 0 bases from V and 2 bases from J; junction bases left unmatched: 7. This CDR3 comprises 17 residues. Germline values: CDR1 SGHKS, CDR2 YYEKEE (reference sequence). The CDR3 here is CASSLAGGQVAGNTIYF. The CDR3 nucleotides are TGTGCCAGCAGCTTGGCCGGGGGACAGGTTGCTGGAAACACCATATATTTT.

The rearrangement joins TRBV5-5 to TRBJ1-5; 7 positions match TRBD1. There are 15 residues in the CDR3. Germline CDR1 is SGHKS and CDR2 is YYEKEE (reference sequence). V lost 6 bases and J lost 9; bases outside the gene matches: 15. DNA for the CDR3: TGTGCCAGCACTGTGGGTGGGACAGCAATCCGGCCCCAGCATTTT. This encodes CASTVGGTAIRPQHF.

The chain has TRBV3-1 (or the pseudogene TRBV3-2) and TRBJ1-5; the D is unclear. V was cut by 4 bases and J by 4 bases, with 11 bases left in between. Germline V gene lookup returns CDR1 LGHDT and CDR2 YNNKEL (reference sequence). The length of the CDR3 is 14 residues. For the CDR3, the DNA is TGTGCCAGCAGCCTGGGCCCGGGGAATCAGCCCCAGCATTTT. Translating it yields CASSLGPGNQPQHF.

This chain joins TRBV27 and TRBJ1-5; no reliable D call. The CDR3 has 13 amino acids. Germline V gene lookup returns CDR1 MNHEY and CDR2 SMNVEV (reference sequence). V lost 8 bases and J lost 6, with 14 bases in between. CDR3 sequence (DNA): TGTGCCAGCCAAACAGATTCAGGTCAGCCCCAGCATTTT. Translation: CASQTDSGQPQHF.

The chain employs TRBV6-5 and TRBJ2-1, with D unclear. The CDR3 sequence is 16 residues long. Germline V gene data show CDR1 as MNHEY and CDR2 as SVGAGI. V lost 4 bases to trimming and J lost 0 bases, with 13 bases between them. CDR3 DNA: TGTGCCAGCAGTTCCCCCCACGCCAGCTCCTACAATGAGCAGTTCTTC. Translating it yields CASSSPHASSYNEQFF.

The chain combines TRBV5-5 with TRBJ2-1, with a tentative D call TRBD1 (5 bases). Trimming cost V 0 bases and J 0 bases, with 7 bases left between them. The CDR3 spans 15 residues. The germline CDR1 and CDR2 sequences are SGHKS and YYEKEE (reference sequence). The CDR3 sequence is CASSLGQGSYNEQFF. CDR3 nucleotides: TGTGCCAGCAGCTTGGGCCAGGGCTCCTACAATGAGCAGTTCTTC.

This chain joins TRBV5-4 and TRBJ2-2; 10 bases fit TRBD1. The V gene's germline CDR1 is SGHNT and CDR2 YYREEE (reference sequence). There are 16 residues in the CDR3. J was trimmed by 2 bases and V by 4 bases; bases with no gene match: 5. DNA of the CDR3: TGTGCCAGCAGCGCCCGGGACAGGGGTAACACCGGGGAGCTGTTTTTT. This codes for CASSARDRGNTGELFF.

J is TRBJ2-7 and V is TRBV7-6; D remains unclear. From germline, CDR1 is SGHVS and CDR2 FNYEAQ. Trimming stripped 3 bases from V and 2 bases from J, with 14 bases between. This CDR3 spans 15 amino acids. In DNA form, the CDR3 reads TGTGCCAGCAGCTTGAGCCCAGGCAATCCCTACGAGCAGTACGTC. Translating gives CASSLSPGNPYEQYV.

The genes are TRBV6-2 or TRBV6-3 and TRBJ2-4, with 15 positions matching TRBD2. The junction had 6 bases not matched to a gene; V was cut back by 3 bases and J by 9 bases. Germline V lookup: CDR1 MNHEY, CDR2 SVGEGT. The CDR3 consists of 16 residues. The CDR3 reads CASSYRTSGGAVIQYF. Written as DNA, the CDR3 is TGTGCCAGCAGTTATCGGACTAGCGGGGGGGCTGTCATTCAGTACTTC.

The rearrangement links TRBV19 to TRBJ1-3, with 7 bases matching TRBD1. The CDR3 has 14 amino acids. Germline trimming cut 6 bases from V and 4 bases from J; bases unmatched to any gene: 6. The V gene's germline CDR1 is LNHDA and CDR2 SQIVND (reference sequence). Written as DNA, the CDR3 is TGTGCCAGTAGAAGTACGACAGGGGGAAACACCATATATTTT. Amino acid sequence: CASRSTTGGNTIYF.

The V call is TRBV13, the J call TRBJ2-7; D may be TRBD1 (5 bases). From germline, CDR1 is PRHDT and CDR2 FYEKMQ (reference sequence). The CDR3 extends over 13 amino acids. Deletions cut 1 base from V and 5 bases from J, with 9 bases between. CDR3 coding DNA: TGTGCCAGCAGCTTAGCAATAGGGGACGAGCAGTACTTC. Protein: CASSLAIGDEQYF. The complete variable domain, with remaining parts taken from reference TRBV13 and TRBJ2-7, reads AAGVIQSPRHLIKEKRETATLKCYPIPRHDTVYWYQQGPGQDPQFLISFYEKMQSDKGSIPDRFSAQQFSDYHSELNMSSLELGDSALYFCASSLAIGDEQYFGPGTRLTVT.

V usage is TRBV11-3 and J usage is TRBJ2-3; perhaps TRBD1 as D (5 bases). The V gene lost 6 bases and the J gene lost 10 bases, with 14 bases spanning the gap. The CDR3 loop spans 12 amino acids. Germline values: CDR1 SGHNT, CDR2 YENEEA. Here the CDR3 reads CASSQGASPQYF. CDR3 bases: TGTGCCAGCAGTCAAGGGGCTTCTCCGCAGTATTTT.

In its sample, this clone was seen once. The CDR3 reads CASAKGRQSPLHF. The CDR3 coding sequence is TGTGCCAGCGCTAAGGGCCGACAGTCACCCCTCCACTTT. The chain has TRBV12-3 or TRBV12-4 and TRBJ1-6; perhaps TRBD1 as D (5 bases). CDR3 size: 13 residues. V was clipped by 8 bases and J by 10 bases, with 15 bases between them.

Remarks on this clone: The sample holds other DNA sequences that translate to the same CDR3. The chain employs TRBV30 and TRBJ2-3; 7 bases agree with TRBD1. Germline CDR1 reads GTSNPN; CDR2 reads SVGIG (reference sequence). The CDR3 has 13 residues. V trimming: 3 bases; J trimming: 3 bases; junction bases outside the gene matches: 3. CDR3 sequence (DNA): TGTGCCTGGAGCCCCAGGGGGACAGATACGCAGTATTTT. Amino acid sequence: CAWSPRGTDTQYF.